This T cell receptor beta chain was observed in a study of CD8+ T cells in alopecia areata. Overall study results and limits: Normal scalp had lower clonality than lesional scalp, with alopecia totalis/universalis lesions showing this most strongly. Tissue-resident alphabeta T cells belonging to normal skin likewise get sequenced within scalp specimens. Sharing of TCR sequences between patients (possibly for HLA-related reasons) was less clear than in mice.

Extracted from the samples, RNA was reverse transcribed into cDNA to serve as the sequencing template. Sequenced by immunoSEQ multiplex PCR; TCRdb stores in-frame clones only, minus some. The data hold around 100,000 clones, with around 60% observed a single time. Points on this clone: Its antigen remains unidentified.

This CDR3 has 14 amino acids. The ends were cut back, 4 bases at V and 4 bases at J, with 13 bases in the middle. Germline V gene data show CDR1 as SNHLY and CDR2 as FYNNEI. Investigators sorted PBMCs to obtain both CD4+ and CD8+ T cells. Sequencing was carried out using CD4+ T cells sorted from blood. The sequence came from a human donor in good health. The gene calls are TRBV2 and TRBJ1-1; D gene uncertain. The CDR3: CASSVWGWGTEAFF. In DNA, the CDR3 is TGTGCCAGCAGTGTATGGGGATGGGGCACTGAAGCTTTCTTT. Together with reference TRBV2 and TRBJ1-1, the CDR3 gives the full variable domain: EPEVTQTPSHQVTQMGQEVILRCVPISNHLYFYWYRQILGQKVEFLVSFYNNEISEKSEIFDDQFSVERPDGSNFTLKIRSTKLEDSAMYFCASSVWGWGTEAFFGQGTRLTVV.